This note documents a single T cell receptor (beta chain) sequence. The antigen is not known. This CDR3 has 15 residues. Germline loops: CDR1 MDHEN, CDR2 SYDVKM. These data come from a study of CXCR3-negative and CXCR3-positive naive CD8 T cells. Broader study findings: Fresh PBMCs served for most assays, and CXCR3 expression fell partially after cryopreservation. Researchers report that CXCR3-positive naive cells carry more hydrophobic TRB CDR3s than CXCR3-negative naive cells.

UMI-labeled 5' RACE yielded the TRB cDNA libraries. No DNA is given; TCRdb re-called the 5' RACE reads and lists each CDR3 protein once. The sample has 65,000 to 75,000 distinct CDR3 sequences. The sample consisted of naive CXCR3+ CD8+ T cells from blood. Specified subset: CD45RO-CCR7+CD27+CD95- naive CD8+ T cells expressing CXCR3 (TNR3+). V usage is TRBV28 and J usage is TRBJ2-1; the D gene TCRdb calls, TRBD2, cannot be checked with no DNA. This sequence originates from a human donor in good health. Some clones in this sample may be carry-over from other donors' samples. The CDR3: CASSLEREGADEQFF.